Listed below are T cell receptor beta chains from one sample, sequenced in a study of technical replicates of blood from several donors. Profiled with immunoSEQ multiplex PCR; TCRdb holds only in-frame clones, not every one. Of 85,000 to 100,000 clones listed, nearly 95% are singletons. Material for sequencing was T cells isolated from PBMCs. The receptors shown here come from a human donor in good health. The CDR3 runs from the conserved cysteine through the conserved F or W. A D gene is named only where the DNA matches it firmly. Only part of the rows carry a size: once, few, many, or a class if the clone is expanded.

J: TRBJ1-5
D: .
size: .
V: TRBV27
CDR3: CASSTTVGLDNQPQHF
DNA: TGTGCCAGCAGCACCACCGTGGGGCTTGACAATCAGCCCCAGCATTTT

J: TRBJ2-5
D: TRBD1
size: .
V: TRBV5-1
CDR3: CASSLAGTGPRETQYF
DNA: TGCGCCAGCAGCTTAGCCGGGACAGGGCCTAGGGAGACCCAGTACTTC

J: TRBJ2-5
D: TRBD2
size: .
V: TRBV25-1
CDR3: CASSEWLAGTETQYF
DNA: TGTGCCAGCAGTGAATGGCTAGCGGGAACGGAGACCCAGTACTTC

J: TRBJ2-5
D: TRBD2
size: .
V: TRBV5-1
CDR3: CASSRTSGGTWETQYF
DNA: TGCGCCAGCAGCAGGACTAGCGGGGGGACATGGGAGACCCAGTACTTC

J: TRBJ1-4
D: TRBD1
size: .
V: TRBV5-1
CDR3: CASSTGAVNEKLFF
DNA: TGCGCCAGCAGCACAGGGGCCGTTAATGAAAAACTGTTTTTT

J: TRBJ1-1
D: .
size: once
V: TRBV11-1
CDR3: CASSLASKTEAFF
DNA: TGTGCCAGCAGCTTAGCGTCAAAAACTGAAGCTTTCTTT

J: TRBJ1-1
D: .
size: .
V: TRBV2
CDR3: CASSALGTLNTEAFF
DNA: TGTGCCAGCAGCGCCCTAGGTACTTTGAACACTGAAGCTTTCTTT

J: TRBJ2-7
D: TRBD1
size: .
V: TRBV7-9
CDR3: CASSYTGVEQYF
DNA: TGTGCCAGCAGCTATACAGGGGTCGAGCAGTACTTC

J: TRBJ1-6
D: .
size: .
V: TRBV6-6
CDR3: CASSSGFASPLHF
DNA: TGTGCCAGCAGTTCTGGCTTTGCCTCACCCCTCCACTTT

J: TRBJ1-5
D: .
size: .
V: TRBV12-5
CDR3: CASGPGNSNQPQHF
DNA: TGTGCTAGTGGGCCAGGCAATAGCAATCAGCCCCAGCATTTT

J: TRBJ2-7
D: TRBD2
size: .
V: TRBV28
CDR3: CASSNFSGSSYEQYF
DNA: TGTGCCAGCAGTAACTTTAGCGGGAGTAGCTACGAGCAGTACTTC

J: TRBJ2-1
D: TRBD2
size: .
V: TRBV6-5
CDR3: CASGLAGGEQFF
DNA: TGTGCCAGCGGGCTAGCGGGAGGTGAGCAGTTCTTC

J: TRBJ1-2
D: TRBD1
size: .
V: TRBV6-6
CDR3: CASSMDRLGDGYTF
DNA: TGTGCCAGCAGTATGGACAGGTTAGGGGATGGCTACACCTTC

J: TRBJ2-7
D: TRBD1
size: once
V: TRBV28
CDR3: CASSSPSGGQDEQYF
DNA: TGTGCCAGCAGTTCCCCGTCAGGGGGCCAGGACGAGCAGTACTTC

J: TRBJ2-7
D: TRBD2
size: .
V: TRBV7-2
CDR3: CASSLSLAGVEEGQYF
DNA: TGTGCCAGCAGCTTAAGCCTAGCGGGAGTGGAGGAGGGGCAGTACTTC

J: TRBJ2-3
D: .
size: .
V: TRBV6-1
CDR3: CASSEQGPTDTQYF
DNA: TGTGCCAGCAGTGAACAGGGCCCCACAGATACGCAGTATTTT

J: TRBJ2-7
D: TRBD2
size: .
V: TRBV5-1
CDR3: CASSSGLAGGGEQYF
DNA: TGCGCCAGCAGCTCGGGACTAGCGGGAGGTGGCGAGCAGTACTTC

J: TRBJ2-2
D: TRBD2
size: .
V: TRBV28
CDR3: CASSPLAGPNTGELFF
DNA: TGTGCCAGCAGTCCGTTAGCGGGGCCGAACACCGGGGAGCTGTTTTTT

J: TRBJ2-3
D: .
size: .
V: TRBV2
CDR3: CANAAGGTDTQYF
DNA: TGTGCCAACGCTGCAGGGGGCACAGATACGCAGTATTTT

J: TRBJ2-1
D: TRBD2
size: .
V: TRBV9
CDR3: CASSVMTSDEQFF
DNA: TGTGCCAGCAGCGTCATGACTAGCGATGAGCAGTTCTTC

J: TRBJ2-7
D: .
size: .
V: TRBV19
CDR3: CASSIDHQGDYEQYF
DNA: TGTGCCAGTAGTATAGATCACCAGGGCGACTACGAGCAGTACTTC

J: TRBJ1-4
D: TRBD1
size: .
V: TRBV5-5
CDR3: CASSFDQTGGGEKLFF
DNA: TGTGCCAGCAGCTTCGACCAGACAGGGGGCGGTGAAAAACTGTTTTTT

J: TRBJ1-2
D: .
size: .
V: TRBV11-2
CDR3: CASSLEGYGYTF
DNA: TGTGCCAGCAGCTTGGAGGGATATGGCTACACCTTC

J: TRBJ2-3
D: TRBD2
size: once
V: TRBV4-1
CDR3: CASSQPRLAGDLDTQYF
DNA: TGCGCCAGCAGCCAACCCCGACTAGCGGGGGATCTAGATACGCAGTATTTT

J: TRBJ2-7
D: TRBD2
size: .
V: TRBV4-2
CDR3: CASSQAGLAHEQYF
DNA: TGTGCCAGCAGCCAAGCTGGACTAGCCCACGAGCAGTACTTC

J: TRBJ2-2
D: TRBD2
size: .
V: TRBV5-6
CDR3: CASSLPGTSFSTGELFF
DNA: TGTGCCAGCAGCTTGCCCGGGACTAGCTTTAGCACCGGGGAGCTGTTTTTT

J: TRBJ1-1
D: .
size: .
V: TRBV7-8
CDR3: CASSLGKRTGVTEAFF
DNA: TGTGCCAGCAGCTTAGGGAAGCGCACAGGCGTCACTGAAGCTTTCTTT

J: TRBJ2-7
D: .
size: .
V: TRBV6-5
CDR3: CASGSSYEQYF
DNA: TGTGCCAGCGGGAGCTCCTACGAGCAGTACTTC

J: TRBJ1-1
D: .
size: .
V: TRBV11-2
CDR3: CASSPMTENTEAFF
DNA: TGTGCCAGCAGCCCGATGACAGAGAACACTGAAGCTTTCTTT

J: TRBJ2-7
D: .
size: .
V: TRBV4-1
CDR3: CASSQRVLFDISYEQYF
DNA: TGCGCCAGCAGCCAACGGGTACTGTTCGATATTTCCTACGAGCAGTACTTC

J: TRBJ1-1
D: .
size: .
V: TRBV14
CDR3: CASSQAAGTEAFF
DNA: TGTGCCAGCAGCCAAGCGGCGGGCACTGAAGCTTTCTTT

J: TRBJ1-2
D: .
size: .
V: TRBV5-4
CDR3: CASSLSGVGYGYTF
DNA: TGTGCCAGCAGCTTGTCAGGGGTTGGGTATGGCTACACCTTC

J: TRBJ2-7
D: TRBD1
size: .
V: TRBV14
CDR3: CASSHGQGAGYEQYF
DNA: TGTGCCAGCAGCCACGGACAGGGGGCTGGGTACGAGCAGTACTTC

J: TRBJ1-4
D: TRBD1
size: .
V: TRBV9
CDR3: CASSVDRGRNEKLFF
DNA: TGTGCCAGCAGCGTAGACAGGGGACGTAATGAAAAACTGTTTTTT

J: TRBJ1-6
D: TRBD1
size: few
V: TRBV7-9
CDR3: CASSLGGTGGSNSPLHF
DNA: TGTGCCAGCAGCTTAGGAGGGACAGGGGGATCTAATTCACCCCTCCACTTT